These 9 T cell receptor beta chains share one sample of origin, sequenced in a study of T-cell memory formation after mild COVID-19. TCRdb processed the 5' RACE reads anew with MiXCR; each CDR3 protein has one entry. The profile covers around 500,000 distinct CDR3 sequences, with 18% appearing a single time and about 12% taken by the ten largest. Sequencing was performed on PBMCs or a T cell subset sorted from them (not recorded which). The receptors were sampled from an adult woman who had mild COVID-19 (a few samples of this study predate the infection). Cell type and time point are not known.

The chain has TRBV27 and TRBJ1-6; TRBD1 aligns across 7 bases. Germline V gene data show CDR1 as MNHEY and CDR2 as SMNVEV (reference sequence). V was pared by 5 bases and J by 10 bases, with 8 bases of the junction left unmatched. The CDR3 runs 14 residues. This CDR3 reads CASSGTGDKSPLHF. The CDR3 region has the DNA TGTGCCAGCAGTGGCACAGGGGACAAGTCACCCCTCCACTTT.

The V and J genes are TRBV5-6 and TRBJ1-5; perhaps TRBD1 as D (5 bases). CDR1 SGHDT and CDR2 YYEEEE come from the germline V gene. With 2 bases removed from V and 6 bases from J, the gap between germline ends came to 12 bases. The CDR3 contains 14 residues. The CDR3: CASSFGGNSQPQHF. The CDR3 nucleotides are TGTGCCAGCAGCTTCGGGGGGAACTCTCAGCCCCAGCATTTT.

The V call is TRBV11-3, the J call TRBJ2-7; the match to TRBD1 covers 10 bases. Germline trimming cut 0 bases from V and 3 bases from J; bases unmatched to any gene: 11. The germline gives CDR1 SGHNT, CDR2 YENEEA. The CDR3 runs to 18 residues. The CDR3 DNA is TGTGCCAGCAGCTTAGATCCTCCCGGGACAGGGGTTTTCTACGAGCAGTACTTC. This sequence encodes CASSLDPPGTGVFYEQYF.

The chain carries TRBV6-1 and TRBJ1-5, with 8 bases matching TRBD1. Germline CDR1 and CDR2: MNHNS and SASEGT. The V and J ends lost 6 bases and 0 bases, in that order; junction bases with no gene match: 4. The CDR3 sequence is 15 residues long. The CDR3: CASRDRATSNQPQHF. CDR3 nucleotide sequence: TGTGCCAGCAGGGACAGGGCCACTAGCAATCAGCCCCAGCATTTT.

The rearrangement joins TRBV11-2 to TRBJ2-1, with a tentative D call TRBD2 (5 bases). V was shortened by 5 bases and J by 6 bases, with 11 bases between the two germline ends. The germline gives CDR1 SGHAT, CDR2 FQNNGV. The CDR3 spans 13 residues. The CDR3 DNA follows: TGTGCCAGCAGCACGAACGGGATCAATGAGCAGTTCTTC. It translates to CASSTNGINEQFF.

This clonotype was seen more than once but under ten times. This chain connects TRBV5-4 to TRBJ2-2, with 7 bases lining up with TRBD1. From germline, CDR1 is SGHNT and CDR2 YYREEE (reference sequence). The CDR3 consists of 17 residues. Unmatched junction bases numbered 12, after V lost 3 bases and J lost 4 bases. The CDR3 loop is CASSSLPGQSVTGELFF. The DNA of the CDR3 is TGTGCCAGCAGCTCCTTACCGGGACAGTCGGTCACCGGGGAGCTGTTTTTT.

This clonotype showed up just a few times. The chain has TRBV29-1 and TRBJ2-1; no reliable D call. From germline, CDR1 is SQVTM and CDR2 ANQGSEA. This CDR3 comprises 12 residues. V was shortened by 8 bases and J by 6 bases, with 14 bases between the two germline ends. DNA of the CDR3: TGCAGCCCACGGACGGGCGGCAATGAGCAGTTCTTC. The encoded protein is CSPRTGGNEQFF.

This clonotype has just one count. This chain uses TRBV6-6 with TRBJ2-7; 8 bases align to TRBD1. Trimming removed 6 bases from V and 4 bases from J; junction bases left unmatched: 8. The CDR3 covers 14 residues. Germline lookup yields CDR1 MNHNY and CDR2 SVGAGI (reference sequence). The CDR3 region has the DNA TGTGCCAGCAGATTACAGGGGGTATTATACGAGCAGTACTTC. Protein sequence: CASRLQGVLYEQYF.

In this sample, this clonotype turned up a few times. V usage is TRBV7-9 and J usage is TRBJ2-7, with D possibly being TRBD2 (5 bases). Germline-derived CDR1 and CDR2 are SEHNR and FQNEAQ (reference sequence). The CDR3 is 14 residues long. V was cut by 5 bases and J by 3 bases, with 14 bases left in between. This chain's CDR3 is CASSPPSLRYEQYF. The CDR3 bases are TGTGCCAGCAGCCCCCCTAGCTTACGCTACGAGCAGTACTTC. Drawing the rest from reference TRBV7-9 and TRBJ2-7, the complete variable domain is DTGVSQNPRHKITKRGQNVTFRCDPISEHNRLYWYRQTLGQGPEFLTYFQNEAQLEKSRLLSDRFSAERPKGSFSTLEIQRTEQGDSAMYLCASSPPSLRYEQYFGPGTRLTVT.